This passage covers 7 T cell receptor beta chains from one sample sequenced in a study of blood T cell repertoires in COVID-19. Clones were read by immunoSEQ multiplex PCR, and TCRdb kept only the in-frame ones, dropping some. This table has 110,000 or so clones, 85% to 90% appearing once. Sequences were obtained from peripheral blood. These receptors all stem from a woman between 45 and 60 years old with acute or convalescent COVID-19.

This clone was found once. The J gene is TRBJ1-2, the V gene TRBV24-1, with D possibly being TRBD1 (5 bases). Germline lookup yields CDR1 KGHDR and CDR2 SFDVKD. This CDR3 contains 15 residues. V was cut by 4 bases and J by 7 bases, with 18 bases left in between. CDR3 loop: CATSDTSRDPGGYTF. CDR3 DNA: TGTGCCACCAGTGACACCTCCAGGGATCCTGGTGGCTACACCTTC.

The genes are TRBV13 and TRBJ2-7; no clear D gene. This CDR3 has 13 residues. Per the germline V gene, CDR1 is PRHDT and CDR2 is FYEKMQ (reference sequence). Trimming stripped 6 bases from V and 0 bases from J, with 9 bases between. The CDR3 region is CASSQTPSYEQYF. The CDR3, as DNA: TGTGCCAGCAGTCAGACACCCTCCTACGAGCAGTACTTC.

The V and J genes are TRBV5-1 and TRBJ2-3, with 8 bases matching TRBD1. CDR1 is SGHRS, CDR2 YFSETQ, per germline. The CDR3 spans 16 residues. J lost 7 bases, V lost 4 bases, and 14 bases had no gene match. CDR3: CASSPRGQGARNTQYF. DNA for the CDR3: TGCGCCAGCAGCCCCCGGGGGCAGGGGGCGCGGAATACGCAGTATTTT.

This chain links TRBV6-5 with TRBJ1-3; 10 bases map to TRBD1. J was trimmed by 4 bases and V by 8 bases; bases with no gene match: 5. The CDR3 is made up of 14 amino acids. Germline CDR1 is MNHEY and CDR2 is SVGAGI. CDR3 sequence (DNA): TGTGCCAGCGCCCGGACAGGGGGAGGAAACACCATATATTTT. Protein: CASARTGGGNTIYF.

The chain has TRBV19 and TRBJ2-7; 7 nucleotides agree with TRBD2. The trim removed 5 bases at V and 0 bases at J, leaving 7 bases unmatched. Germline assignment: CDR1 LNHDA and CDR2 SQIVND (reference sequence). The CDR3 extends over 15 amino acids. CDR3 amino acids: CASSVGLGDSYEQYF. In DNA form, the CDR3 reads TGTGCCAGTAGTGTCGGACTAGGGGACTCCTACGAGCAGTACTTC. The variable domain in full, with the rest retrieved from reference TRBV19 and TRBJ2-7, is DGGITQSPKYLFRKEGQNVTLSCEQNLNHDAMYWYRQDPGQGLRLIYYSQIVNDFQKGDIAEGYSVSREKKESFPLTVTSAQKNPTAFYLCASSVGLGDSYEQYFGPGTRLTVT.

V and J are TRBV19 and TRBJ2-1; 10 positions agree with TRBD2. Germline assignment: CDR1 LNHDA and CDR2 SQIVND (reference sequence). Losses at the gene ends were 8 bases for V and 9 bases for J; bases not matched to a gene: 16. CDR3 length: 16 amino acids. Written as DNA, the CDR3 is TGTGCCAGTTCTCTAGCGGGAGTCTACTCCCCCTTTGAGCAGTTCTTC. It specifies CASSLAGVYSPFEQFF.

The chain has TRBV18 and TRBJ2-7, with 8 bases that match TRBD1. Germline assignment: CDR1 KGHSH and CDR2 LQKENI. CDR3 length equals 13 residues. The V gene end was trimmed by 3 bases and the J gene end by 4 bases; junction bases not matched to a gene: 2. The CDR3 sequence: CASSPGTGYEQYF. The CDR3 DNA is TGTGCCAGCTCACCCGGGACAGGATACGAGCAGTACTTC.